Listed below are T cell receptor beta chains from one sample, sequenced in a study of T cell responses to AZD1222 COVID-19 vaccine. The assay was immunoSEQ multiplex PCR, and TCRdb's table has in-frame clones only and misses some. This table has around 100,000 clones, about 92% appearing once. The sequences come from peripheral blood, collected on day 0 of AZD1222 vaccination. These receptors originate from an adult in good health. CDR3s include the opening cysteine and the closing phenylalanine or tryptophan. Fields, in order: J gene, D gene, V gene, clone size, CDR3 DNA, CDR3 protein. A D gene is named only where the DNA matches it firmly. Size tells how often a clone was seen (once, few, many) or the class of an expanded clone, and some rows leave it out.

TRBJ2-5,NA,TRBV30,NA,TGTGCCTGGAGTGTACAAGTTCAAGAGACCCAGTACTTC,CAWSVQVQETQYF
TRBJ1-2,NA,TRBV11-3,NA,TGTGCCAGCAGCCATCCCCAGGTCCCCGAAGCTAACTATGGCTACACCTTC,CASSHPQVPEANYGYTF
TRBJ1-2,TRBD1,TRBV28,NA,TGTGCCAGCAGTGGAACAGGGGGGCCGAACTATGGCTACACCTTC,CASSGTGGPNYGYTF
TRBJ1-1,NA,TRBV6-5,NA,TGTGCCAGCAGTTACTCGAGGGGGGGAACTTTCTTT,CASSYSRGGTFF
TRBJ1-2,NA,TRBV27,once,TGTGCCAGCAGTGAAGGGGCTCCCTATGGCTACACCTTC,CASSEGAPYGYTF
TRBJ2-7,NA,TRBV6-2/TRBV6-3,NA,TGTGCCAGCAGTTACACACAGGGCTACGAGCAGTACTTC,CASSYTQGYEQYF
TRBJ2-7,NA,TRBV7-3,NA,TGTGCCAGCAGCTTAGTCCAGGGAGCAGGCTACGAGCAGTACTTC,CASSLVQGAGYEQYF
TRBJ1-1,TRBD1,TRBV5-4,NA,TGTGCCAGCAGCGGGCGACAGGGGAACACTGAAGCTTTCTTT,CASSGRQGNTEAFF
TRBJ2-5,NA,TRBV5-1,NA,TGCGCCAGCAGCTTGGAAGGGGGAAAGACCCAGTACTTC,CASSLEGGKTQYF
TRBJ2-7,TRBD2,TRBV6-5,NA,TGTGCCAGCGGGACGGAGACTAGCCTGACCTACGAGCAGTACTTC,CASGTETSLTYEQYF
TRBJ1-5,NA,TRBV18,NA,TGTGCCAGCTCATCTGCCACGGGTTATGGGAATCAGCCCCAGCATTTT,CASSSATGYGNQPQHF
TRBJ2-5,NA,TRBV5-1,NA,TGCGCCAGCAGCTTGGCACAAGAGACCCAGTACTTC,CASSLAQETQYF
TRBJ1-3,NA,TRBV6-1,NA,TGTGCCAGCAGTGAAGATGGACAGAGGGGAAACACCATATATTTT,CASSEDGQRGNTIYF
TRBJ2-3,NA,TRBV7-2,few,TGTGCCAGCAGCTTACGGTCAGGCACAGATACGCAGTATTTT,CASSLRSGTDTQYF
TRBJ2-5,TRBD2,TRBV3-1/TRBV3-2,medium-sized,TGTGCCAGCAGCCCGGGGGAGCGGGAGTATCAAGAGACCCAGTACTTC,CASSPGEREYQETQYF
TRBJ2-7,NA,TRBV18,once,TGTGCCAGCTCACCAAGCTTATCAGAGGAGCAGTACTTC,CASSPSLSEEQYF
TRBJ1-5,NA,TRBV27,NA,TGTGCCACGTCCCGACAGTACAATCAGCCCCAGCATTTT,CATSRQYNQPQHF
TRBJ2-7,NA,TRBV28,NA,TGTGCCAGCAGGTCTCACTACGAGCAGTACTTC,CASRSHYEQYF
TRBJ1-6,NA,TRBV7-2,NA,TGTGCCAGCAGCTTAAACTTCGGGGGGTCACCCCTCCACTTT,CASSLNFGGSPLHF
TRBJ1-5,NA,TRBV10-2,NA,TGCGCCAGCAGTGCGGGGGCGCGGGGTCAGCCCCAGCATTTT,CASSAGARGQPQHF
TRBJ1-2,TRBD1,TRBV6-5,NA,TGTGCCAGCAGGGCCCCCGGGACAGACTATGGCTACACCTTC,CASRAPGTDYGYTF
TRBJ1-2,TRBD1,TRBV5-6,NA,TGTGCCAGCAGCTTTCCAACAGGGGAGGCTACCTATGGCTACACCTTC,CASSFPTGEATYGYTF
TRBJ1-5,NA,TRBV7-8,NA,TGTGCCAGCAGCTTAGGGGCGGGACGCAATCAGCCCCAGCATTTT,CASSLGAGRNQPQHF
TRBJ2-7,TRBD1,TRBV7-9,NA,TGTGCCGGGTCTTTAGGGACAGGGGCTTCCGAGCAGTACTTC,CAGSLGTGASEQYF
TRBJ2-2,TRBD2,TRBV9,once,TGTGCCAGCTACGACGGGATACTAGCGGGGACCGGGGAGCTGTTTTTT,CASYDGILAGTGELFF
TRBJ1-4,NA,TRBV19,NA,TGTGCCAGTAGTTTCACCTCCGGGTCCTTCGGCGAAAAACTGTTTTTT,CASSFTSGSFGEKLFF
TRBJ2-7,NA,TRBV4-3,NA,TGCGCCAGCAGCCAAGATATCACAGGGCTCTACGAGCAGTACTTC,CASSQDITGLYEQYF
TRBJ2-7,TRBD2,TRBV7-2,NA,TGTGCCAGCAGCCTTAGCGGGGCCGGGCTCTACTCCTACGAGCAGTACTTC,CASSLSGAGLYSYEQYF
TRBJ2-1,NA,TRBV19,once,TGTGCCAGTATGGGCGTGGCTGAGCAGTTCTTC,CASMGVAEQFF
TRBJ1-2,NA,TRBV29-1,NA,TGCAGCGTTGATCCAGGCTATGGCTACACCTTC,CSVDPGYGYTF
TRBJ2-7,NA,TRBV18,NA,TGTGCCAGCTCACTAGGCCTGACATCGTACGAGCAGTACTTC,CASSLGLTSYEQYF
TRBJ1-1,NA,TRBV19,NA,TGTGCCAGTAGTCCTACAGTCCTCATGAACACTGAAGCTTTCTTT,CASSPTVLMNTEAFF
TRBJ1-2,TRBD1,TRBV6-5,NA,TGTGCCAGCAGTAGAGGACAGGGGCTAACCTATGGCTACACCTTC,CASSRGQGLTYGYTF
TRBJ2-7,NA,TRBV10-3,NA,TGTGCCAACTCCGACGAGCAGTACTTC,CANSDEQYF
TRBJ1-2,NA,TRBV5-1,NA,TGCGCCAGCAGCTTCGGGGGTCAGAGTATTACTAACTATGGCTACACCTTC,CASSFGGQSITNYGYTF
TRBJ2-1,NA,TRBV29-1,NA,TGCAGCGTGGACGACAGAAATGGGGGTGAGCAGTTCTTC,CSVDDRNGGEQFF
TRBJ2-7,NA,TRBV11-3,NA,TGTGCCAGCAGCTCACGGGCAGGCTATTCCTACGAGCAGTACTTC,CASSSRAGYSYEQYF
TRBJ1-2,NA,TRBV7-2,NA,TGTGCCAGCAGCTTAGAGGTGCAGACCTACTATGGCTACACCTTC,CASSLEVQTYYGYTF
TRBJ1-2,TRBD1,TRBV9,NA,TGTGCCAGCAGCGTGACAACGGGACAGGATAAGAGCTACACCTTC,CASSVTTGQDKSYTF
TRBJ2-2,NA,TRBV2,few,TGTGCCAGCAGTGAAGCCTCAGGGAACACCGGGGAGCTGTTTTTT,CASSEASGNTGELFF
TRBJ2-7,TRBD1,TRBV6-1,NA,TGTGCCAGCAGTGAACGTCCCCCGCGACAGGGGGCTTACGAGCAGTACTTC,CASSERPPRQGAYEQYF